These 32 T cell receptor beta chains came from one sample sequenced in a study of T cell repertoires in cytomegalovirus infection. TCRdb ran MiXCR on the reads and lists one entry per CDR3 protein. This sample has fewer than 900,000 distinct CDR3 sequences, with around 29% found just once. The antigens for these receptors are not known. This specimen was cultured CD8+ T cells from PBMCs, taken from culture after CMV antigen stimulation. The source of these receptors is a human donor in good health (CMV status not recorded). Some clones in this sample may be carry-over from other donors' samples.

The chain couples TRBV12-3 or TRBV12-4 to TRBJ2-2; D remains ambiguous. V lost 6 bases and J 2 bases, leaving 16 bases between the germline ends. This CDR3 comprises 16 residues. The CDR3, as DNA: TGTGCCAGCAGCAGTACAGAGATGTCAAACACCGGGGAGCTGTTTTTT. It specifies CASSSTEMSNTGELFF.

This clonotype was recorded at least ten times. CDR3 DNA: TGTGCCAGTGGACAGGCTGGGGCCAACGTCCTGACTTTC. It translates to CASGQAGANVLTF. The rearrangement joins TRBV7-9 to TRBJ2-6; TRBD1 aligns across 7 bases. The CDR3 extends over 13 amino acids. The J segment lost 2 bases and the V segment lost 9 bases, leaving 1 base of the junction unmatched. Germline V gene lookup returns CDR1 SEHNR and CDR2 FQNEAQ (reference sequence).

About this clonotype itself: The junction departs from germline at one end; a sequencing error may be responsible. In DNA form, the CDR3 reads TGTGCCAACAGTTACTCCTACGGACAGAAGAAAGAGACCCAGTACTTC. This translates into CANSYSYGQKKETQYF. The chain links TRBV6-6 to TRBJ2-5; D might be TRBD1 (6 bases). The germline CDR1 and CDR2 sequences are MNHNY and SVGAGI (reference sequence). CDR3 length: 16 residues.

CDR3 sequence: CASSSPWDRAYNEQFF. The CDR3 region has the DNA TGTGCCAGCAGTTCTCCCTGGGACAGGGCCTACAATGAGCAGTTCTTC. The V call is TRBV12-3 or TRBV12-4, the J call TRBJ2-1, with 9 bases lining up with TRBD1. The V and J ends lost 4 bases and 2 bases, in that order; junction bases with no gene match: 6. The CDR3 extends over 16 amino acids.

V and J are TRBV5-6 and TRBJ1-5; 7 nucleotides agree with TRBD1. V trimming: 0 bases; J trimming: 0 bases; junction bases outside the gene matches: 6. CDR3 length equals 17 residues. The germline V gene encodes CDR1 SGHDT and CDR2 YYEEEE. The CDR3 loop is CASSLAQGPYSNQPQHF. CDR3 bases: TGTGCCAGCAGCTTGGCACAGGGGCCTTATAGCAATCAGCCCCAGCATTTT.

This clonotype was found a few times. CDR3 amino acids: CASSSDSRGPQHF. CDR3 DNA: TGTGCCAGCAGCTCGGACTCGCGGGGGCCCCAGCATTTT. The chain links TRBV7-8 to TRBJ1-5; D gene ambiguous. This CDR3 has 13 amino acids. In germline, CDR1 is SGHVS, CDR2 FQNEAQ. Trimming shortened V by 4 bases and J by 9 bases, and 13 bases separated the two germline ends.

This clonotype has only a few counts. The rearrangement joins TRBV11-1 to TRBJ2-3; either TRBD1 or TRBD2 may fit D (5 bases each). The CDR3 length is 15 residues. V was shortened by 4 bases and J by 2 bases, with 13 bases between the two germline ends. Germline V gene data show CDR1 as SGHAT and CDR2 as FQDESV (reference sequence). For the CDR3, the DNA is TGTGCCAGCAGCTGGGACGATAGATTCACAGATACGCAGTATTTT. Encoded protein: CASSWDDRFTDTQYF.

This sequence joins TRBV20-1 and TRBJ2-3; 7 positions agree with TRBD2. The germline gives CDR1 DFQATT, CDR2 SNEGSKA (reference sequence). V lost 6 bases, J lost 3 bases, and 12 bases stayed unmatched. This CDR3 comprises 15 residues. The CDR3 here is CSAPWAGVGTDTQYF. Here the CDR3 DNA reads TGCAGTGCCCCTTGGGCGGGGGTCGGTACAGATACGCAGTATTTT.

In this sample, this clonotype turned up a few times. The rearrangement uses TRBV15 and TRBJ1-2, with D uncertain. This CDR3 has 14 residues. Germline V gives CDR1 LNHNV, CDR2 YYDKDF (reference sequence). V was cut by 1 base and J by 4 bases, with 10 bases left in between. CDR3 amino acids: CATSRGGLAYGYTF. CDR3 nucleotide sequence: TGTGCCACCAGCAGAGGCGGGCTTGCCTATGGCTACACCTTC.

Details on this clonotype: A much more abundant neighbour one base away suggests this may be a read error. The chain employs TRBV7-8 and TRBJ2-3, with 12 bases that match TRBD2. CDR3 length: 15 residues. CDR1 and CDR2 from the germline V gene are SGHVS and FQNEAQ. The CDR3 sequence is CANSTWTSGEDTQYF. CDR3 nucleotides: TGTGCCAACAGCACCTGGACTAGCGGGGAAGATACGCAGTATTTT.

The table lists this clonotype with a few counts. J is TRBJ2-1 and V is TRBV2; 10 positions agree with TRBD2. CDR3 size: 15 residues. J gave up 8 bases and V 7 bases, and 11 bases lay outside the gene matches. Germline CDR1 SNHLY, CDR2 FYNNEI. The CDR3 loop reads CASNPAGGPWDEQFF. CDR3 in DNA: TGTGCCAGCAACCCAGCGGGGGGGCCTTGGGATGAGCAGTTCTTC.

This clonotype turned up a few times. The J gene is TRBJ2-1, the V gene TRBV27; 13 bases fit TRBD2. CDR3 length: 14 residues. The J segment lost 7 bases and the V segment lost 10 bases, leaving 7 bases of the junction unmatched. Per the germline V gene, CDR1 is MNHEY and CDR2 is SMNVEV (reference sequence). The CDR3 reads CATETSGGRNEQFF. For the CDR3, the DNA is TGTGCCACCGAGACTAGCGGGGGGCGGAATGAGCAGTTCTTC.

CDR3 nucleotide sequence: TGTGCCATCGGGGCTGGGGGGATCACTGAAGCTTTCTTT. It yields the protein CAIGAGGITEAFF. This chain uses TRBV10-3 with TRBJ1-1; D is possibly TRBD1 (5 bases). The length of the CDR3 is 13 residues. The V gene's germline CDR1 is ENHRY and CDR2 SYGVKD. V was shortened by 8 bases and J by 4 bases, with 14 bases between the two germline ends.

This clonotype appeared many times. V and J are TRBV9 and TRBJ1-3, with D unresolved. Germline V gene data show CDR1 as SGDLS and CDR2 as YYNGEE. CDR3 size: 15 residues. V lost 0 bases and J 2 bases, leaving 9 bases between the germline ends. CDR3: CASSVESGAGNTIYF. The DNA for the CDR3 is TGTGCCAGCAGCGTAGAATCCGGGGCTGGAAACACCATATATTTT.

The V gene is TRBV12-5, the J gene TRBJ2-2; either TRBD1 or TRBD2 may fit D (5 bases each). This CDR3 region has 14 residues. Between the trimmed V and J ends, which lost 4 bases and 3 bases, there was a span of 9 bases. Germline CDR1 and CDR2: LGHNT and FRNRAP. The CDR3 DNA reads TGTGCTAGTGGTTGGCAGGGAGACACCGGGGAGCTGTTTTTT. The encoded protein is CASGWQGDTGELFF.

The chain recombines TRBV19 with TRBJ1-1, with D perhaps matching TRBD1 (5 bases). V was trimmed by 1 base and J by 3 bases, leaving 15 bases between them. There are 16 residues in the CDR3. The germline V gene encodes CDR1 LNHDA and CDR2 SQIVND (reference sequence). CDR3 DNA: TGTGCCAGTAGTATAGCTAGGGGCAGGTTAGACACTGAAGCTTTCTTT. It encodes CASSIARGRLDTEAFF.

The table lists this clonotype with a few counts. This chain uses TRBV6-1 with TRBJ1-5; no definite D call. CDR3 length: 17 amino acids. Germline CDR1 MNHNS, CDR2 SASEGT. Trimming removed 2 bases at V and 1 base at J, with 15 bases between. CDR3 region: CASSEYMGSGSNQPQHF. DNA of the CDR3: TGTGCCAGCAGTGAATATATGGGATCGGGAAGCAATCAGCCCCAGCATTTT.

This clonotype occurred a few times. The gene calls are TRBV24-1 and TRBJ2-3; no firm D call. V was trimmed by 5 bases and J by 1 base, leaving 6 bases between them. Germline loops: CDR1 KGHDR, CDR2 SFDVKD. This CDR3 region has 13 residues. The CDR3 loop is CATSGQGTDTQYF. The DNA of the CDR3 is TGTGCCACCAGTGGGCAGGGCACAGATACGCAGTATTTT.

This clonotype was recorded at least ten times. This chain links TRBV7-6 with TRBJ1-3, with D uncertain. CDR1 is SGHVS and CDR2 is FNYEAQ in the germline V gene. The V end was cut by 5 bases, the J end by 0 bases, with 14 bases between. This CDR3 region has 16 residues. CDR3 coding DNA: TGTGCCAGCAGCCCCCGAGGCGGGCCCTCTGGAAACACCATATATTTT. Translated: CASSPRGGPSGNTIYF.

V gene TRBV19 combines with J gene TRBJ2-2; 9 nucleotides align to TRBD1. V was clipped by 6 bases and J by 9 bases; unmatched bases: 14. CDR1 LNHDA and CDR2 SQIVND come from the germline V gene (reference sequence). CDR3 length: 16 residues. CDR3 loop: CASSPYRGQGVRELFF. As DNA, the CDR3 is TGTGCCAGTAGCCCCTACAGGGGGCAGGGTGTAAGGGAGCTGTTTTTT.

The CDR3 sequence: CASSSTNRNTEAFF. Here the CDR3 DNA reads TGTGCCAGCAGTTCTACTAACCGGAACACTGAAGCTTTCTTT. V is TRBV28 and J is TRBJ1-1, with D uncertain. V shed 4 bases and J shed 1 base, with 10 bases lying between them. The germline V gene encodes CDR1 MDHEN and CDR2 SYDVKM. The CDR3 loop spans 14 amino acids.

This clonotype was found a few times. The chain has TRBV2 and TRBJ1-2; D remains unclear. The V end lost 11 bases, the J end lost 3 bases, and 16 bases lay between the germline ends. Germline CDR1 reads SNHLY; CDR2 reads FYNNEI. There are 13 residues in the CDR3. This CDR3 is CAAIRGLHYGYTF. Here the CDR3 DNA reads TGTGCCGCCATAAGAGGCTTACACTATGGCTACACCTTC.

This clonotype was detected ten times or more. The CDR3 spells CASSFPLGGGKLFF. CDR3 nucleotide sequence: TGTGCCAGCAGTTTCCCCCTTGGCGGTGGAAAACTGTTTTTT. The genes are TRBV12-3 or TRBV12-4 and TRBJ1-4; D is undetermined. The CDR3 consists of 14 residues. Deletions cut 3 bases from V and 10 bases from J, with 15 bases between.

This chain joins TRBV28 and TRBJ2-1, with D perhaps TRBD1 (6 bases). Trimming took off 2 bases at V and 6 bases at J, with 14 bases between the two ends. Looked up from germline, CDR1 is MDHEN and CDR2 is SYDVKM. CDR3 size: 15 residues. The CDR3 loop is CASSLGQGPSNEQFF. The CDR3 bases are TGTGCCAGCAGTTTAGGGCAGGGGCCTTCCAATGAGCAGTTCTTC.

This clonotype was seen a few times. The rearrangement uses TRBV7-9 and TRBJ2-3, with D perhaps matching TRBD1 (6 bases). This CDR3 contains 12 residues. Germline V gene sequence: CDR1 SEHNR, CDR2 FQNEAQ (reference sequence). Trimming stripped 5 bases from V and 12 bases from J, with 15 bases between. CDR3 DNA: TGTGCCAGCAGCCAAGTGGCGGACAGACAGTATTTT. This encodes CASSQVADRQYF.

V and J are TRBV6-6 and TRBJ2-1; D is undetermined. The CDR3 is 13 residues long. Trimming took 10 bases from V and 7 from J, leaving 17 bases between them. CDR1 and CDR2 from the germline V gene are MNHNY and SVGAGI (reference sequence). In nucleotides, the CDR3 is TGTGCCACCTCATATGGGGTTGGGAATGAGCAGTTCTTC. Amino acids: CATSYGVGNEQFF.

The chain couples TRBV7-8 to TRBJ1-5; possible D gene TRBD1, 5 bases. Trimming removed 5 bases at V and 1 base at J, with 15 bases between. This CDR3 is built from 16 residues. Germline V gene lookup returns CDR1 SGHVS and CDR2 FQNEAQ. In DNA, the CDR3 is TGTGCCAGCAGCCCTCACCCGGGGGGGAGCAATCAGCCCCAGCATTTT. Translated, it gives CASSPHPGGSNQPQHF.

The table lists this clonotype with a count of one. This chain joins TRBV15 and TRBJ2-1; D uncertain. This CDR3 spans 12 amino acids. V lost 5 bases and J lost 6, with 8 bases in between. Germline V gene lookup returns CDR1 LNHNV and CDR2 YYDKDF (reference sequence). CDR3 coding DNA: TGTGCCACCAGCCTCACAGTCAATGAGCAGTTCTTC. Its protein is CATSLTVNEQFF.

V is TRBV7-9 and J is TRBJ1-1; no definite D call. This CDR3 has 14 residues. Germline CDR1 SEHNR, CDR2 FQNEAQ (reference sequence). Trimming took 1 base from V and 1 from J, leaving 7 bases between them. The CDR3: CASSLDIQNTEAFF. The CDR3 bases are TGTGCCAGCAGCTTAGATATCCAGAACACTGAAGCTTTCTTT.

This clonotype was observed a handful of times. At one end the junction does not follow the germline gene, possibly because of a read error. The J gene is TRBJ2-5, the V gene TRBV7-7; 7 nucleotides agree with TRBD2. This CDR3 contains 14 residues. Germline CDR1 is SSHAT and CDR2 is FNYEAQ (reference sequence). This CDR3 reads CASSLGSGEGTQYF. As DNA, the CDR3 is TGTGCTAGCAGCTTAGGATCGGGGGAGGGGACCCAGTACTTC. The entire variable domain, with the rest obtained from reference TRBV7-7 and TRBJ2-5, is as follows: GAGVSQSPRYKVTKRGQDVTLRCDPISSHATLYWYQQALGQGPEFLTYFNYEAQPDKSGLPSDRFSAERPEGSISTLTIQRTEQRDSAMYRCASSLGSGEGTQYFGPGTRLLVL.

The table lists this clonotype with a few counts. This rearrangement joins TRBV6-1 to TRBJ2-5, with TRBD2 as a possible D gene (5 bases). The germline V gene has CDR1 MNHNS and CDR2 SASEGT. This CDR3 region has 11 residues. V was pared by 5 bases and J by 10 bases, with 11 bases between. The CDR3 bases are TGTGCCAGCAGTTACGGAGGAGACCAGTACTTC. It codes for CASSYGGDQYF.

This clonotype was seen only a few times. This chain connects TRBV18 to TRBJ1-6; weak D call: TRBD1 (6 bases). Germline V gives CDR1 KGHSH, CDR2 LQKENI. The length of the CDR3 is 18 residues. Trimming pared 3 bases from V and 1 base from J, leaving 16 bases between. CDR3 sequence: CASSPSWGAESYNSPLHF. DNA of the CDR3: TGTGCCAGCTCACCGAGTTGGGGGGCAGAGTCCTATAATTCACCCCTCCACTTT.